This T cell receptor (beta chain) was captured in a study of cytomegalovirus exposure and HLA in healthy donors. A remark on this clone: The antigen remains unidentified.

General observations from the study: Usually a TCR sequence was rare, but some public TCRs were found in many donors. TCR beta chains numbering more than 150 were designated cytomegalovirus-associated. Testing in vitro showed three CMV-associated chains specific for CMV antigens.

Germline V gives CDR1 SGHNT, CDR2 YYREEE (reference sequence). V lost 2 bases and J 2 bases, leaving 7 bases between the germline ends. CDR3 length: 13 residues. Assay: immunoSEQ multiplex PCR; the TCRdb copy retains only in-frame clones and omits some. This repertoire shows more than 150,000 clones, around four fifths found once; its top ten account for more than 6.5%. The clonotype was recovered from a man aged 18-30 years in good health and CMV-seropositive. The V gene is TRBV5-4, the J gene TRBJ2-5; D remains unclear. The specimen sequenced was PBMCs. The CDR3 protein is CASSFLIQETQYF. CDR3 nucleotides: TGTGCCAGCAGCTTTCTTATACAAGAGACCCAGTACTTC. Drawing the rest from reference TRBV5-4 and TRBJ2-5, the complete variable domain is ETGVTQSPTHLIKTRGQQVTLRCSSQSGHNTVSWYQQALGQGPQFIFQYYREEENGRGNFPPRFSGLQFPNYSSELNVNALELDDSALYLCASSFLIQETQYFGPGTRLLVL.